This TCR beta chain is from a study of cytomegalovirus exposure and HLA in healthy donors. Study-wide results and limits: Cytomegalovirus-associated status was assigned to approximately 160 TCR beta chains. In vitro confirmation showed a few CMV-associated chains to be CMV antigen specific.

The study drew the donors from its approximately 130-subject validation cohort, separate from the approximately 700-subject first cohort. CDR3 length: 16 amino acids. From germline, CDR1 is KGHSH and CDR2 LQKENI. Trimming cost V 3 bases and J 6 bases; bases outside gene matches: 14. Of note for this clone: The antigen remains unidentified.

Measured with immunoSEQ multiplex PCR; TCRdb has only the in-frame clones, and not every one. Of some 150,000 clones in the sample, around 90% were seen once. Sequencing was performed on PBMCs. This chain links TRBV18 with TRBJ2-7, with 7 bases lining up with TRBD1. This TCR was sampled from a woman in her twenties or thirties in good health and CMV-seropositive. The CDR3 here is CASSPESMTGLSEQYF. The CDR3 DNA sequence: TGTGCCAGCTCACCGGAGTCCATGACAGGGTTAAGCGAGCAGTACTTC.